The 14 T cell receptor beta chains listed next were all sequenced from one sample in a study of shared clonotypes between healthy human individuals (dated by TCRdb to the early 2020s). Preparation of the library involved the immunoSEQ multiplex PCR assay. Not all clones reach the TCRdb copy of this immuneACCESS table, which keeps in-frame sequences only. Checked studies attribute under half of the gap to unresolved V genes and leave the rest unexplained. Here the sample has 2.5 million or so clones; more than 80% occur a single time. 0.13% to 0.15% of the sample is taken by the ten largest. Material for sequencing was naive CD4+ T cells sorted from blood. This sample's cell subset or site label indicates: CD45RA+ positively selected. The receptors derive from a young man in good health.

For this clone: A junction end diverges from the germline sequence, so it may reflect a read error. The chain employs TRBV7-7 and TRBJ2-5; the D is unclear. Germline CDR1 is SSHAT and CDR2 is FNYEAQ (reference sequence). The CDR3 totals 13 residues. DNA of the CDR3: TGTGCTAGCAGCCCCAGCACCCCTGGGACCCAGTACTTC. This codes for CASSPSTPGTQYF.

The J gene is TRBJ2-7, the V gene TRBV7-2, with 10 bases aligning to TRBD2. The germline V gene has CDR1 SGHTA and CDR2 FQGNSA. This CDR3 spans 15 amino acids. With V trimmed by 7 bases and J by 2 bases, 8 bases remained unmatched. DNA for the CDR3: TGTGCCAGCACTTCCGAAGCGGGGGGGACCTACGAGCAGTACTTC. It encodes CASTSEAGGTYEQYF. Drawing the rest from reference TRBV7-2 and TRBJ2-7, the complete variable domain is GAGVSQSPSNKVTEKGKDVELRCDPISGHTALYWYRQSLGQGLEFLIYFQGNSAPDKSGLPSDRFSAERTGGSVSTLTIQRTQQEDSAVYLCASTSEAGGTYEQYFGPGTRLTVT.

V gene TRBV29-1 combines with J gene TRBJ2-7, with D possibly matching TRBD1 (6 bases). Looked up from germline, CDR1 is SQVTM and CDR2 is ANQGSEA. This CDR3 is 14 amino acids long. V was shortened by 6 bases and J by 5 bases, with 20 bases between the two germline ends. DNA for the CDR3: TGCAGCGTGGAAAAAGGGGGTAATCCCCACGAGCAGTACTTC. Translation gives CSVEKGGNPHEQYF.

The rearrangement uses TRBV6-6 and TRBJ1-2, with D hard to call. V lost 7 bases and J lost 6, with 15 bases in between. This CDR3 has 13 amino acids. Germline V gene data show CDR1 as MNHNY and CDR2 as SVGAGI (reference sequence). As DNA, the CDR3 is TGTGCCAGCACCCGAGACGAGTCCCATGGCTACACCTTC. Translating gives CASTRDESHGYTF.

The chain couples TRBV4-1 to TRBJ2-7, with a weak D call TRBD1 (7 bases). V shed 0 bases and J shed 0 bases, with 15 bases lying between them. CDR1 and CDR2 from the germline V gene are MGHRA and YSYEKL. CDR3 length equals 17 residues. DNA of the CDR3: TGCGCCAGCAGCCAAGAGTTGGCAGGGGGGAACTCCTACGAGCAGTACTTC. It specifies CASSQELAGGNSYEQYF.

CDR3 nucleotide sequence: TGTGCCAGCAGCTTTTGGGACAGGGTTTCTGAAGCTTTCTTT. It yields the protein CASSFWDRVSEAFF. The chain uses TRBV5-4 and TRBJ1-1, with 9 bases matching TRBD1. There are 14 residues in the CDR3. Looked up from germline, CDR1 is SGHNT and CDR2 is YYREEE (reference sequence). Trimming at V came to 2 bases and at J to 6 bases, leaving 5 bases not matched to a gene.

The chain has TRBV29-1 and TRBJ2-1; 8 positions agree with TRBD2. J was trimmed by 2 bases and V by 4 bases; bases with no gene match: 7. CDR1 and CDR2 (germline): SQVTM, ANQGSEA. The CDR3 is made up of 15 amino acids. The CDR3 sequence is CSVAKPGLAYNEQFF. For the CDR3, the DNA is TGCAGCGTTGCTAAACCGGGACTAGCCTACAATGAGCAGTTCTTC.

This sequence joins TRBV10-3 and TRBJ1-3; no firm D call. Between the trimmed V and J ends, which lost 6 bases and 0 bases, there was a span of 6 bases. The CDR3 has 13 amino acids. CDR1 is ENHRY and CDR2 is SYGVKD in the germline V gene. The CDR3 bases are TGTGCCATCAGACTGAACTCTGGAAACACCATATATTTT. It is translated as CAIRLNSGNTIYF.

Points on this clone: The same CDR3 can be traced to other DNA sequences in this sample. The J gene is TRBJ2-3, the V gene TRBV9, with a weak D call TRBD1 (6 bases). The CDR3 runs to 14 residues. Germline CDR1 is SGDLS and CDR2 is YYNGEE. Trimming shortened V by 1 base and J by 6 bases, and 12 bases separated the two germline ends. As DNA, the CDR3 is TGTGCCAGCAGCGTATTAGGGGGAACCGATACGCAGTATTTT. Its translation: CASSVLGGTDTQYF.

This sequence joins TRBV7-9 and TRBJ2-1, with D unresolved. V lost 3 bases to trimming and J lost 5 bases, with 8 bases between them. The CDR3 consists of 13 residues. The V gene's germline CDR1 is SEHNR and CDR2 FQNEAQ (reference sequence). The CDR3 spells CASSLDVHNEQFF. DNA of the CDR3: TGTGCCAGCAGCTTGGACGTCCACAATGAGCAGTTCTTC. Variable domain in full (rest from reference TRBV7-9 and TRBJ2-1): DTGVSQNPRHKITKRGQNVTFRCDPISEHNRLYWYRQTLGQGPEFLTYFQNEAQLEKSRLLSDRFSAERPKGSFSTLEIQRTEQGDSAMYLCASSLDVHNEQFFGPGTRLTVL.

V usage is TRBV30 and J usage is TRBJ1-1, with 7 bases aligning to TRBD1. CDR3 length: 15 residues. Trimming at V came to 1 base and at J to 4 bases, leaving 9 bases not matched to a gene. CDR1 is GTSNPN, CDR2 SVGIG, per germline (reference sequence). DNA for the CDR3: TGTGCCTGGAGTGGTAAAACAGGGGCCGTCACTGAAGCTTTCTTT. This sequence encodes CAWSGKTGAVTEAFF.

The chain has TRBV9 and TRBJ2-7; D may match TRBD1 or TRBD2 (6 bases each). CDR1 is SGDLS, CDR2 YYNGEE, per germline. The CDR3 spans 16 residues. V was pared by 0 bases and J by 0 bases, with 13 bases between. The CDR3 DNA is TGTGCCAGCAGCGTAGGAACGGGGGCCCTCTCCTACGAGCAGTACTTC. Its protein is CASSVGTGALSYEQYF.

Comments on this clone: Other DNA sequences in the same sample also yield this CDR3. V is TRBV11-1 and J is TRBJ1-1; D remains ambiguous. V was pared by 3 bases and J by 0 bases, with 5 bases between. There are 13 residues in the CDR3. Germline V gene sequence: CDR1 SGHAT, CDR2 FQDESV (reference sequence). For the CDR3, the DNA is TGTGCCAGCAGCTTCAGAGTGAACACTGAAGCTTTCTTT. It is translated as CASSFRVNTEAFF.

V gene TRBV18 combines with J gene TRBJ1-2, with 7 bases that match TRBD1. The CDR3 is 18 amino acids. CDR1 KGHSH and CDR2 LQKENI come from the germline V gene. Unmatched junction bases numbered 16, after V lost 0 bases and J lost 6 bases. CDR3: CASSPPAQSQGSLNGYTF. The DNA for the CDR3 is TGTGCCAGCTCACCACCGGCGCAGTCACAGGGGTCTCTCAATGGCTACACCTTC. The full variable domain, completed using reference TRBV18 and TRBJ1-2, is NAGVMQNPRHLVRRRGQEARLRCSPMKGHSHVYWYRQLPEEGLKFMVYLQKENIIDESGMPKERFSAEFPKEGPSILRIQQVVRGDSAAYFCASSPPAQSQGSLNGYTFGSGTRLTVV.